This T cell receptor beta chain was sequenced for a study of blood T cell repertoires in COVID-19. V was pared by 2 bases and J by 3 bases, with 20 bases between. CDR1 and CDR2 from the germline V gene are GTSNPN and SVGIG (reference sequence). The length of the CDR3 is 17 residues. Assay: immunoSEQ multiplex PCR; the TCRdb copy retains only in-frame clones and omits some. This sample yields approximately 80,000 clones, of which 81% are seen a single time; over 35% belongs to the top ten. This chain uses TRBV30 with TRBJ1-5; possible D gene TRBD1, 6 bases. What was sequenced was peripheral blood. This sequence was found in an elderly man with acute or convalescent COVID-19. CDR3 in DNA: TGTGCCTGGAGTCCCTTGGGCGGGAGGGGGATCAATCAGCCCCAGCATTTT. It is translated as CAWSPLGGRGINQPQHF.